This TCR beta chain comes out of a study of vaccination and CD4 T cells after COVID-19. On this clonotype: Its antigen is still unknown.

Treatment specified: approximately 10-day PBMC culture with coronavirus spike peptide pools or control peptides (ViraFEST assay). At the Johns Hopkins FTIC core, DNA taken from cultured CD4+ T cells was sequenced by way of the Oncomine TCR Beta short-read assay. In TCRdb, the PCR reads were re-called with MiXCR into one record per CDR3 protein. The sample consists of about 14,000 distinct CDR3 sequences, around 60% of them appearing once. The V and J ends lost 2 bases and 0 bases respectively, with 8 bases between them. From germline, CDR1 is DFQATT and CDR2 SNEGSKA (reference sequence). The CDR3 has 15 amino acids.

The chain couples TRBV20-1 to TRBJ1-6; the D is unclear. Source material: CD4+ T cells from blood, cultured in vitro. This clonotype originated in a human donor who had recovered from COVID-19. CDR3 region: CSARQASSYNSPLHF. The CDR3 DNA reads TGCAGTGCTAGACAGGCGAGCTCCTATAATTCACCCCTCCACTTT.